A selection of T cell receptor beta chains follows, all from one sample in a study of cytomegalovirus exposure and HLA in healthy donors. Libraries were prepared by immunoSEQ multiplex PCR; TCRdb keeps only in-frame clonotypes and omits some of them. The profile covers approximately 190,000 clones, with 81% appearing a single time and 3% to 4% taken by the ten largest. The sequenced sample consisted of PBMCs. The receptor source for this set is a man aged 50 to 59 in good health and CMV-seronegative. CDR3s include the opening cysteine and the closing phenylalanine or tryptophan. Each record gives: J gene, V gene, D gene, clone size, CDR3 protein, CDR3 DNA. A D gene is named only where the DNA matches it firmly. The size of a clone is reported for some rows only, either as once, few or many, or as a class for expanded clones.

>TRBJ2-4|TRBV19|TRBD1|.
CASSANRGRRNIQYF
TGTGCCAGTAGTGCCAACAGGGGGCGGCGAAACATTCAGTACTTC
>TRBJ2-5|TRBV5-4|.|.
CASSLPGTPSQETQYF
TGTGCCAGCAGCTTGCCCGGGACACCGAGCCAAGAGACCCAGTACTTC
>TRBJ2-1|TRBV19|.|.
CASSIDGVGGRNEQFF
TGTGCCAGTAGTATAGATGGGGTGGGGGGGCGCAATGAGCAGTTCTTC
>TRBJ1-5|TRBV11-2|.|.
CASSLNLAVINQPQHF
TGTGCCAGCAGCTTAAACCTGGCAGTTATCAATCAGCCCCAGCATTTT
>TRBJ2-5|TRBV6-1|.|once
CASSSMSQETQYF
TGTGCCAGCAGTTCCATGTCCCAAGAGACCCAGTACTTC
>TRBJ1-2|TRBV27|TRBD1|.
CASSPMPPTGTYGYTF
TGTGCCAGCAGTCCAATGCCCCCGACAGGGACCTATGGCTACACCTTC
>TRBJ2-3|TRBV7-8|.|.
CASSRPGELTDTQYF
TGTGCCAGCAGTCGCCCAGGGGAGCTTACAGATACGCAGTATTTT
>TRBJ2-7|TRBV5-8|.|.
CASSPPPTDYSYEQYF
TGTGCCAGCAGCCCCCCCCCGACGGACTATTCCTACGAGCAGTACTTC
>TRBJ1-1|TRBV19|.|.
CASSFLGYTEAFF
TGTGCCAGTAGTTTCCTAGGCTACACTGAAGCTTTCTTT
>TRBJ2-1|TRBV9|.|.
CASSSSLGTNPPAEQFF
TGTGCCAGCAGCTCGAGCCTCGGGACAAATCCCCCCGCTGAGCAGTTCTTC
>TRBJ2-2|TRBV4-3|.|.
CASSPSGTGELFF
TGCGCCAGCAGCCCTTCGGGCACCGGGGAGCTGTTTTTT
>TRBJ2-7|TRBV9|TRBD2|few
CASSVSFGGGEQYF
TGTGCCAGCAGCGTGTCCTTCGGGGGGGGCGAGCAGTACTTC
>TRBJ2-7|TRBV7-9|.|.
CSSSLGPTYEQYF
TGTTCCAGCAGCTTAGGTCCAACCTACGAGCAGTACTTC
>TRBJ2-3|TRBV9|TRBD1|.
CASSVGWGQGTGSTDTQYF
TGTGCCAGCAGCGTAGGGTGGGGACAGGGGACGGGAAGCACAGATACGCAGTATTTT
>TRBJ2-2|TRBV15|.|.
CATSRDPSNGRSGELFF
TGTGCCACCAGCAGAGATCCCTCCAATGGTCGGTCCGGGGAGCTGTTTTTT
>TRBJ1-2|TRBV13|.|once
CASSVRTENYGYTF
TGTGCCAGCAGCGTCAGGACTGAGAACTATGGCTACACCTTC
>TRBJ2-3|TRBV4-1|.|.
CASSLSIDSTDTQYF
TGCGCCAGCAGCCTTTCAATAGATAGTACAGATACGCAGTATTTT
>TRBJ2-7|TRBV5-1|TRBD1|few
CASSLEEQGAYGYEQYF
TGCGCCAGCAGCTTGGAGGAACAGGGGGCTTATGGCTACGAGCAGTACTTC
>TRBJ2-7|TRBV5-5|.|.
CASSLFDEQYF
TGTGCCAGCAGCTTGTTCGACGAGCAGTACTTC
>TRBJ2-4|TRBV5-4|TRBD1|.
CASSLGQGANIQYF
TGTGCCAGCAGCTTGGGACAGGGGGCAAACATTCAGTACTTC
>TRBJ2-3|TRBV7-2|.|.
CASSSRPLLGTDTQYF
TGTGCCAGCAGCTCCAGGCCTCTATTAGGCACAGATACGCAGTATTTT
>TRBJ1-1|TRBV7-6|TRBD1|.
CASSLDRGNEAFF
TGTGCCAGCAGCTTAGACAGGGGAAATGAAGCTTTCTTT
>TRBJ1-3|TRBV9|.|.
CASSVGHQAGNTIYF
TGTGCCAGCAGCGTAGGGCACCAAGCGGGAAACACCATATATTTT
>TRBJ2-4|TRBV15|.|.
CATSREQAAKNIQYF
TGTGCCACCAGCAGAGAGCAGGCAGCCAAAAACATTCAGTACTTC
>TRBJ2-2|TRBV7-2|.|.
CASSLRLGTRGELFF
TGTGCCAGCAGCTTAAGGCTAGGCACCCGCGGGGAGCTGTTTTTT
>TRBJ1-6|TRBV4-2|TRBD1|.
CASSQDETGGIGESSPLHF
TGTGCCAGCAGCCAAGATGAGACAGGGGGTATAGGGGAGAGTTCACCCCTCCACTTT
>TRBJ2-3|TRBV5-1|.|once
CASSLEGRRTDTQYF
TGCGCCAGCAGCTTGGAGGGGAGGAGGACAGATACGCAGTATTTT
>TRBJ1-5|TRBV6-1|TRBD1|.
CASSERTGGQPQHF
TGTGCCAGCAGTGAAAGAACAGGGGGTCAGCCCCAGCATTTT
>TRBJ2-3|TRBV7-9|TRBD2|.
CASSSAGGPRTDTQYF
TGTGCCAGCAGCTCAGCGGGGGGGCCTCGTACAGATACGCAGTATTTT
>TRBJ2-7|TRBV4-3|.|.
CASSQDRTRWEQYF
TGCGCCAGCAGCCAAGATCGAACTCGGTGGGAGCAGTACTTC
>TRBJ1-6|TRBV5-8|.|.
CASSSRARNSPLHF
TGTGCCAGCAGCTCCAGGGCGCGCAATTCACCCCTCCACTTT
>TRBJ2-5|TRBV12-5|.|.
CASGRGGYQETQYF
TGTGCTAGTGGCCGCGGCGGATATCAAGAGACCCAGTACTTC
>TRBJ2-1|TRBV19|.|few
CATLIGVSEQFF
TGTGCCACCTTAATCGGAGTGAGTGAGCAGTTCTTC
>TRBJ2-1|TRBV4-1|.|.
CASSSTGSSYNEQFF
TGCGCCAGCAGTTCTACGGGGAGCTCCTACAATGAGCAGTTCTTC
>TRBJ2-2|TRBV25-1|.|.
CASTTGTGELFF
TGTGCCAGCACGACTGGGACCGGGGAGCTGTTTTTT
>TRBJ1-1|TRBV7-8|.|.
CASSLTGGYTEAFF
TGTGCCAGCAGCCTGACGGGGGGGTACACTGAAGCTTTCTTT
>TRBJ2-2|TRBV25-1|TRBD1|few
CASGKQGDTGELFF
TGTGCCAGCGGCAAACAGGGGGACACCGGGGAGCTGTTTTTT
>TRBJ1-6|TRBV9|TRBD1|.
CASSVRPGQPGNNSPLHF
TGTGCCAGCAGCGTTCGCCCGGGACAGCCCGGGAATAATTCACCCCTCCACTTT
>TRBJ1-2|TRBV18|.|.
CASSPDGSYGYTF
TGTGCCAGCTCACCTGACGGGTCCTATGGCTACACCTTC
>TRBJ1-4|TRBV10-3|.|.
CAISEFGGREKLFF
TGTGCCATCAGTGAGTTTGGGGGCAGGGAAAAACTGTTTTTT
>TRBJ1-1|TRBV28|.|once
CASSLQGRNTEAFF
TGTGCCAGCAGTTTACAGGGCCGGAACACTGAAGCTTTCTTT
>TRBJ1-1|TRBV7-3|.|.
CASSSGHLNTEAFF
TGTGCCAGCAGCTCGGGACACCTTAACACTGAAGCTTTCTTT
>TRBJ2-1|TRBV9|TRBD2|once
CASSGTSGDYNEQFF
TGTGCCAGCAGTGGGACTAGCGGGGATTACAATGAGCAGTTCTTC
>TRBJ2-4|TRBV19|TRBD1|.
CASSMGDRASNIQYF
TGTGCCAGTAGTATGGGGGACAGGGCATCAAACATTCAGTACTTC
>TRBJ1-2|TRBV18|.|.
CASSPSIVAGPEGYTF
TGTGCCAGCTCACCTTCTATAGTGGCGGGCCCCGAAGGCTACACCTTC